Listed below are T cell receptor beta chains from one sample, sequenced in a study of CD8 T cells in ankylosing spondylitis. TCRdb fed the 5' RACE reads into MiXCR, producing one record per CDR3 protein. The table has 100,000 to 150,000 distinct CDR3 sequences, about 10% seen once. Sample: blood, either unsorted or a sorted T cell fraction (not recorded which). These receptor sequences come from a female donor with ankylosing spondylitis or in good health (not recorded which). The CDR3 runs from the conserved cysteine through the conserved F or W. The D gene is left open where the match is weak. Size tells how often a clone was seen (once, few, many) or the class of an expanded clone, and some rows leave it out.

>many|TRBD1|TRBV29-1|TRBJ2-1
TGCAGCGTCGGGCAGGGGGTGAATGAGCAGTTCTTC
CSVGQGVNEQFF
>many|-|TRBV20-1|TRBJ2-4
TGCAGTGCTGGGGAGCTTGGGCGGGAAAACATTCAGTACTTC
CSAGELGRENIQYF
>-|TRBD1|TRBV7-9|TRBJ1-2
TGTGCCAGCAGCACGGGACAGGGCGGCTATGGCTACACCTTC
CASSTGQGGYGYTF
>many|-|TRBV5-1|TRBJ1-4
TGCGCCAGCAGCTTGGGAGCAAGACCGAATGAAAAACTGTTTTTT
CASSLGARPNEKLFF
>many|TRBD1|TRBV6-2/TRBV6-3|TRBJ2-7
TGTGCCAGCAGTTACGCCGACAGGGGGCCATACGAGCAGTACTTC
CASSYADRGPYEQYF
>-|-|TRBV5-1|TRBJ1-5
TGCGTCAGCAGCTTGGGAACTGGGAGCAATCAGCCCCAGCATTTT
CVSSLGTGSNQPQHF
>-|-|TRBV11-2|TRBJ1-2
TGTGCCAGCAGCTTAGACAGCTCCCCGAGGGGCTACACCTTC
CASSLDSSPRGYTF
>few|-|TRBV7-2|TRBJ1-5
TGTGCCAGCAGCTATACGCCCGGGACCCATCAGCCCCAGCATTTT
CASSYTPGTHQPQHF
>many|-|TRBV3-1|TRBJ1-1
TGTGCCAGCAGCCTCCCTGGGGCGAGGGTTGAAGCTTTCTTT
CASSLPGARVEAFF
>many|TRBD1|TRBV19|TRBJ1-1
TGTGCCAGTAGCCACAGGGGTTCGAACACTGAAGCTTTCTTT
CASSHRGSNTEAFF
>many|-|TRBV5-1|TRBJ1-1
TGCGCCAGCAGCTTTACAGGGACTAGCGACTCGGGCACTGAAGCTTTCTTT
CASSFTGTSDSGTEAFF